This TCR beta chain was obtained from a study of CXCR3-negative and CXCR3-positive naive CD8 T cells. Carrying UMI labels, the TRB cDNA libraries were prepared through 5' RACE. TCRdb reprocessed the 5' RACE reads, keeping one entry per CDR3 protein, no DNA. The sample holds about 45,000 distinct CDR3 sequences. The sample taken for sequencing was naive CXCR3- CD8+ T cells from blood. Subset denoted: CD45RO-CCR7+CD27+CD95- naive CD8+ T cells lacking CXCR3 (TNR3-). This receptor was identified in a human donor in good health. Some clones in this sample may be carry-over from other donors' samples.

The CDR3: CASAWSSYNEQFF. The chain recombines TRBV28 with TRBJ2-1. Germline CDR1 reads MDHEN; CDR2 reads SYDVKM. The CDR3 loop spans 13 amino acids.